The 21 T cell receptor beta chains presented below share a single source sample, sequenced in a study of radiation and T cells in renal cell carcinoma. TCRdb's table, derived via immunoSEQ multiplex PCR, lists solely in-frame clones and lacks some. The sample lists 120,000 to 150,000 clones; around 78% were seen once. Time point specified: baseline pretreatment blood. Sample treatment: 15 Gy SBRT to primary tumor, nephrectomy 4 weeks later. Here the sequenced sample was blood, taken from a patient whose treatment included radiotherapy and nephrectomy. The receptor source for this set is a woman aged 50 to 60 with renal cell carcinoma.

The table lists this clone with a count of one. The chain carries TRBV28 and TRBJ2-7; maybe TRBD1 (6 bases). In germline, CDR1 is MDHEN, CDR2 SYDVKM. V shed 6 bases and J shed 2 bases, with 14 bases lying between them. This CDR3 region has 14 residues. CDR3 nucleotides: TGTGCCAGCAGGGACTCCTCAGGGGCCTACGAGCAGTACTTC. It yields the protein CASRDSSGAYEQYF.

The chain has TRBV9 and TRBJ1-4; 12 bases match TRBD1. Germline values: CDR1 SGDLS, CDR2 YYNGEE. The junction had 6 bases not matched to a gene; V was cut back by 4 bases and J by 8 bases. The CDR3 has 15 residues. CDR3 region: CASSPGQGAHEKLFF. CDR3 nucleotides: TGTGCCAGCAGCCCGGGACAGGGGGCGCACGAAAAACTGTTTTTT.

V is TRBV5-1 and J is TRBJ2-7, with a tentative D call TRBD1 (6 bases). V lost 3 bases, J lost 4 bases, and 8 bases lay in between. The CDR3 spans 12 residues. The germline V gene has CDR1 SGHRS and CDR2 YFSETQ. CDR3 in DNA: TGCGCCAGCAGCTCAGGGGCTTACGAGCAGTACTTC. Translated: CASSSGAYEQYF.

V is TRBV19 and J is TRBJ1-6; no clear D gene. This CDR3 contains 16 residues. Trimming removed 4 bases at V and 6 bases at J, with 16 bases between. The germline CDR1 and CDR2 sequences are LNHDA and SQIVND (reference sequence). CDR3 DNA: TGTGCCAGTAGTAGAATCCTTCAGGCAACTAATTCACCCCTCCACTTT. Translation: CASSRILQATNSPLHF. Variable domain in full (rest from reference TRBV19 and TRBJ1-6): DGGITQSPKYLFRKEGQNVTLSCEQNLNHDAMYWYRQDPGQGLRLIYYSQIVNDFQKGDIAEGYSVSREKKESFPLTVTSAQKNPTAFYLCASSRILQATNSPLHFGNGTRLTVT.

This rearrangement joins TRBV13 to TRBJ2-7, with D maybe TRBD1 (6 bases). CDR1 and CDR2 (germline): PRHDT, FYEKMQ (reference sequence). This CDR3 region has 12 residues. Trimming removed 5 bases from V and 5 bases from J, with 10 bases in between. For the CDR3, the DNA is TGTGCCAGCAGCCTTCGGGACAACGAGCAGTACTTC. Protein sequence: CASSLRDNEQYF.

This chain links TRBV6-5 with TRBJ2-3; D not certain. In germline, CDR1 is MNHEY, CDR2 SVGAGI. The CDR3 is 12 residues long. V lost 6 bases, J lost 7 bases, and 11 bases lay in between. The CDR3 DNA reads as TGTGCCAGCAGCCTAGGGAAAAATACGCAGTATTTT. Translated: CASSLGKNTQYF.

This chain uses TRBV18 with TRBJ2-2, with 7 nucleotides matching TRBD2. The CDR3 extends over 13 amino acids. The trim removed 5 bases at V and 6 bases at J, leaving 3 bases unmatched. The germline CDR1 and CDR2 sequences are KGHSH and LQKENI. CDR3 in DNA: TGTGCCAGCTCAGACCGGGGGGCCGGGGAGCTGTTTTTT. Its protein is CASSDRGAGELFF.

This chain connects TRBV5-1 to TRBJ2-2; 9 bases agree with TRBD2. Germline V CDR1 and CDR2: SGHRS, YFSETQ. The CDR3 covers 15 residues. The V gene end was trimmed by 0 bases and the J gene end by 9 bases; junction bases not matched to a gene: 6. CDR3 in amino acids: CASSLVVAGDRELFF. CDR3 sequence (DNA): TGCGCCAGCAGCTTGGTGGTAGCGGGAGATCGGGAGCTGTTTTTT. Full variable domain (rest looked up from reference TRBV5-1 and TRBJ2-2): KAGVTQTPRYLIKTRGQQVTLSCSPISGHRSVSWYQQTPGQGLQFLFEYFSETQRNKGNFPGRFSGRQFSNSRSEMNVSTLELGDSALYLCASSLVVAGDRELFFGEGSRLTVL.

This clone was detected only a few times. The chain links TRBV27 to TRBJ1-2, with TRBD1 as a possible D gene (5 bases). Per germline, CDR1 MNHEY and CDR2 SMNVEV (reference sequence). The CDR3 is 13 residues long. V lost 3 bases and J lost 7, with 12 bases in between. The CDR3 is CASSFEGFGGYTF. CDR3 DNA sequence: TGTGCCAGCAGTTTCGAGGGGTTCGGTGGCTACACCTTC.

The chain employs TRBV28 and TRBJ2-7; D gene uncertain. Germline assignment: CDR1 MDHEN and CDR2 SYDVKM. This CDR3 region has 16 residues. Trimming shortened V by 6 bases and J by 3 bases, and 21 bases separated the two germline ends. CDR3 DNA: TGTGCCAGCAGCTCGATGACAACGGGTCTTCACTACGAGCAGTACTTC. Amino acid sequence: CASSSMTTGLHYEQYF.

The V and J genes are TRBV5-1 and TRBJ2-1; 11 nucleotides agree with TRBD2. CDR3 size: 15 residues. The germline V gene has CDR1 SGHRS and CDR2 YFSETQ. V dropped 5 bases and J dropped 4; count of bases not matched to a gene: 5. The chain's CDR3 is CASRPGLAEYNEQFF. CDR3 DNA: TGCGCCAGCAGACCGGGACTAGCGGAGTACAATGAGCAGTTCTTC.

This chain joins TRBV4-2 and TRBJ1-3; 8 bases line up with TRBD1. CDR3 length equals 16 residues. Germline CDR1 reads LGHNA; CDR2 reads YNFKEQ. V gave up 0 bases and J gave up 4 bases; unmatched junction bases: 5. CDR3 in amino acids: CASSQEGQGRGNTIYF. In DNA form, the CDR3 reads TGTGCCAGCAGCCAAGAAGGACAGGGTCGGGGAAACACCATATATTTT.

CDR3 DNA sequence: TGTGCCAGCAGCGTAGGTGGAAACACCATATATTTT. It specifies CASSVGGNTIYF. The chain recombines TRBV9 with TRBJ1-3; unclear D gene. Trimming shortened V by 0 bases and J by 3 bases, and 1 base separated the two germline ends. The CDR3 runs 12 residues. The germline CDR1 and CDR2 sequences are SGDLS and YYNGEE. Full variable domain (rest looked up from reference TRBV9 and TRBJ1-3): DSGVTQTPKHLITATGQRVTLRCSPRSGDLSVYWYQQSLDQGLQFLIQYYNGEERAKGNILERFSAQQFPDLHSELNLSSLELGDSALYFCASSVGGNTIYFGEGSWLTVV.

V is TRBV15 and J is TRBJ2-5, with a weak D call TRBD2 (5 bases). From germline, CDR1 is LNHNV and CDR2 YYDKDF (reference sequence). V shed 0 bases and J shed 5 bases, with 7 bases lying between them. This CDR3 is built from 13 residues. In DNA, the CDR3 is TGTGCCACCAGCAGAGAAAGGAGGGAGACCCAGTACTTC. As protein: CATSRERRETQYF.

The chain recombines TRBV27 with TRBJ2-7, with D possibly TRBD2 on 6 matching bases. CDR3 length: 14 amino acids. CDR1 is MNHEY, CDR2 SMNVEV, per germline (reference sequence). The germline V and J ends were trimmed by 9 bases and 2 bases, with 17 bases remaining between them. The CDR3 DNA sequence: TGTGCCAGTCGTTCGCTAGCGAGAACCTACGAGCAGTACTTC. It codes for CASRSLARTYEQYF.

The chain carries TRBV5-1 and TRBJ2-1, with 10 bases lining up with TRBD1. The junction had 6 bases not matched to a gene; V was cut back by 0 bases and J by 9 bases. The V gene's germline CDR1 is SGHRS and CDR2 YFSETQ. CDR3 size: 15 residues. The CDR3 DNA reads TGCGCCAGCAGCTTGGTGGGACAGGGGCGTTTTGAGCAGTTCTTC. Protein product: CASSLVGQGRFEQFF.

The V and J genes are TRBV28 and TRBJ1-1; D gene ambiguous. The germline V gene encodes CDR1 MDHEN and CDR2 SYDVKM. V was pared by 8 bases and J by 0 bases, with 7 bases between. The CDR3 loop spans 12 amino acids. CDR3 nucleotide sequence: TGTGCCAGCGAGAGAATGAACACTGAAGCTTTCTTT. This gives the protein CASERMNTEAFF. Combining the CDR3 with reference TRBV28 and TRBJ1-1 gives the whole variable domain DVKVTQSSRYLVKRTGEKVFLECVQDMDHENMFWYRQDPGLGLRLIYFSYDVKMKEKGDIPEGYSVSREKKERFSLILESASTNQTSMYLCASERMNTEAFFGQGTRLTVV.

CDR3 sequence reads: CASSLLRKPREQYF. The CDR3 DNA reads TGTGCCAGCAGCTTGCTGCGGAAGCCGCGCGAGCAGTACTTC. V is TRBV5-6 and J is TRBJ2-7; D is ambiguous. Germline V gene lookup returns CDR1 SGHDT and CDR2 YYEEEE. With 1 base removed from V and 6 bases from J, the gap between germline ends came to 14 bases. This CDR3 is 14 amino acids long. Variable domain in full (rest from reference TRBV5-6 and TRBJ2-7): DAGVTQSPTHLIKTRGQQVTLRCSPKSGHDTVSWYQQALGQGPQFIFQYYEEEERQRGNFPDRFSGHQFPNYSSELNVNALLLGDSALYLCASSLLRKPREQYFGPGTRLTVT.

The chain employs TRBV20-1 and TRBJ2-5; D is unresolved. Germline V lookup: CDR1 DFQATT, CDR2 SNEGSKA (reference sequence). Trimming removed 7 bases at V and 1 base at J, with 7 bases between. This CDR3 spans 11 amino acids. For the CDR3, the DNA is TGCAGTGGTTTCACCCAAGAGACCCAGTACTTC. Its translation: CSGFTQETQYF.

V usage is TRBV7-9 and J usage is TRBJ2-7; 7 bases align to TRBD1. J lost 4 bases, V lost 7 bases, and 7 bases had no gene match. This CDR3 is 13 amino acids long. From germline, CDR1 is SEHNR and CDR2 FQNEAQ (reference sequence). The CDR3 loop is CASTPGRGYEQYF. The CDR3 region has the DNA TGTGCCAGCACACCGGGCAGGGGGTACGAGCAGTACTTC.

The chain carries TRBV5-5 and TRBJ2-1, with D perhaps matching TRBD1 (5 bases). CDR1 SGHKS and CDR2 YYEKEE come from the germline V gene (reference sequence). V lost 5 bases to trimming and J lost 6 bases, with 9 bases between them. The CDR3 runs to 12 residues. For the CDR3, the DNA is TGTGCCAGCAGTCGCAGGGTCAATGAGCAGTTCTTC. This translates into CASSRRVNEQFF.